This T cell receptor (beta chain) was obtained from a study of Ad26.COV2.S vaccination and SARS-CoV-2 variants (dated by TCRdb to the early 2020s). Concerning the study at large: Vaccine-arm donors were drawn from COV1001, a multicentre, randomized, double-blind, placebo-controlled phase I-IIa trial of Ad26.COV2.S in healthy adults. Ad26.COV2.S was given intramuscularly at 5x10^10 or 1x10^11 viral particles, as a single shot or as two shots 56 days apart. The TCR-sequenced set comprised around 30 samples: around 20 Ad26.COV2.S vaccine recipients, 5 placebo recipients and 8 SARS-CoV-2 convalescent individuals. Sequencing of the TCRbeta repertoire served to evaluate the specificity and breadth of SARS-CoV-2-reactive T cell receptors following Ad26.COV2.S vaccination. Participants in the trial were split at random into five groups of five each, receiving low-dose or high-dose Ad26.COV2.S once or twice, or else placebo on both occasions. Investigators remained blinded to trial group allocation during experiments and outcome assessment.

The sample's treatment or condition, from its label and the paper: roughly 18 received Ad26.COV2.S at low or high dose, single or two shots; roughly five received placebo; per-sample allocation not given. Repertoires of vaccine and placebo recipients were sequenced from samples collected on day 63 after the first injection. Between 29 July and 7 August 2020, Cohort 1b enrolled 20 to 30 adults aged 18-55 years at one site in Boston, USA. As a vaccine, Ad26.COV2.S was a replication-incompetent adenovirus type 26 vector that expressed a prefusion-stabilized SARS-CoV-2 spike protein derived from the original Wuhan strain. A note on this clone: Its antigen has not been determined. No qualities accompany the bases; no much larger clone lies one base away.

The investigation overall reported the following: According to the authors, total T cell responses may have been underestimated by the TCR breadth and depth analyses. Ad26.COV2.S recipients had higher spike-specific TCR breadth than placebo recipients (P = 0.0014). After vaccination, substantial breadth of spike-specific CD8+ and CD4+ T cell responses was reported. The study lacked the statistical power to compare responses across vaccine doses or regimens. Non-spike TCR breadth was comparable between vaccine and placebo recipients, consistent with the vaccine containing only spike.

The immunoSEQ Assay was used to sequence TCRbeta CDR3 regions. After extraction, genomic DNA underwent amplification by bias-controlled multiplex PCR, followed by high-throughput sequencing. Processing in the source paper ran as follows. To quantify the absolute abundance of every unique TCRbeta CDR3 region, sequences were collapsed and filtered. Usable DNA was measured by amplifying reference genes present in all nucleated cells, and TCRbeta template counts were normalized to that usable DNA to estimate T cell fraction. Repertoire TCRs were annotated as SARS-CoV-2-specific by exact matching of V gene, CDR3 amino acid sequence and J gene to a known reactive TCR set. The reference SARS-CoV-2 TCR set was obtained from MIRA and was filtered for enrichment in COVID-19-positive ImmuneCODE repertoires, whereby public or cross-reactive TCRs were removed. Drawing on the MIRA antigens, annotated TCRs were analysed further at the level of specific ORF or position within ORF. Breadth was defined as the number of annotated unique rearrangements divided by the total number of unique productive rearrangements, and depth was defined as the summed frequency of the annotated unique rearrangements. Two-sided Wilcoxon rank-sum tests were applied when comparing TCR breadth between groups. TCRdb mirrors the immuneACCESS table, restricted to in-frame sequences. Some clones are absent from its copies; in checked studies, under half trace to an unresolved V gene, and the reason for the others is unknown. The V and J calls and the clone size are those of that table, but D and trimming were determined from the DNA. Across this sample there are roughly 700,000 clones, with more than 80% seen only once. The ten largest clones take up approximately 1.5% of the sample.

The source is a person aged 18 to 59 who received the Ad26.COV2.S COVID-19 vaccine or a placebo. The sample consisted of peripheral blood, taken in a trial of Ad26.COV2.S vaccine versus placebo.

The sequenced DNA is TGCGCCAGCAGACAGACTACCTCCCAAGAGACCCAGTACTTC. This codes for CASRQTTSQETQYF. The V and J genes are TRBV5-1 and TRBJ2-5; TRBD2 is perhaps the D gene, given 5 matching bases. Trimming takes 5 bases from V and 1 base from J, and the germline ends sit 12 bases apart. CDR1 and CDR2 are read off the germline V gene as SGHRS and YFSETQ. Including cysteine and phenylalanine, the CDR3 has 14 amino acids. The CDR3 DNA has 42 bases and is translated from base 1.